This T cell receptor (beta chain) was retrieved from a study of shared T cell receptors in the human thymus. V was clipped by 2 bases and J by 2 bases, with 16 bases between them. Germline V gene data show CDR1 as MNHEY and CDR2 as SVGAGI. CDR3 length equals 16 residues. Profiled with immunoSEQ multiplex PCR; TCRdb holds only in-frame clones, not every one. The sample yields hundreds of thousands of clones, roughly 86% seen once. The same data also went into a second study, on human thymus T cells. Per that study: The study used thymus tissue resected during corrective heart surgery. Usage of V and J genes appeared biased in thymic and blood repertoires. Unrelated people showed highly overlapping thymic repertoires, related research reported.

Material for sequencing was thymocytes. This TCR was recovered from a boy under two years old with a congenital heart defect. The V and J genes are TRBV6-5 and TRBJ2-7, with TRBD2 as a possible D gene (6 bases). CDR3 nucleotide sequence: TGTGCCAGCAGTTACGGAGGGTCCATAGAGACCTACGAGCAGTACTTC. Translated: CASSYGGSIETYEQYF.